The T cell receptor beta chain described here comes from a study of cytomegalovirus exposure and HLA in healthy donors. 13 Jbeta primers and 60 Vbeta primers were used for the PCR. Assay used: immunoSEQ multiplex PCR; TCRdb lists only in-frame clones, some missing. The sample consists of around 130,000 clones, under 90% of them appearing once. In germline, CDR1 is DFQATT, CDR2 SNEGSKA (reference sequence). This CDR3 has 11 amino acids. Trimming left V 6 bases short and J 6 bases short, with 10 bases between. The specimen sequenced was PBMCs. The V call is TRBV20-1, the J call TRBJ2-3; D gene ambiguous. The source of this sequence is a woman aged 40 to 50 in good health and CMV-seronegative. The CDR3 spells CSAEIADTQYF. The CDR3 DNA reads as TGCAGTGCCGAGATCGCGGATACGCAGTATTTT.